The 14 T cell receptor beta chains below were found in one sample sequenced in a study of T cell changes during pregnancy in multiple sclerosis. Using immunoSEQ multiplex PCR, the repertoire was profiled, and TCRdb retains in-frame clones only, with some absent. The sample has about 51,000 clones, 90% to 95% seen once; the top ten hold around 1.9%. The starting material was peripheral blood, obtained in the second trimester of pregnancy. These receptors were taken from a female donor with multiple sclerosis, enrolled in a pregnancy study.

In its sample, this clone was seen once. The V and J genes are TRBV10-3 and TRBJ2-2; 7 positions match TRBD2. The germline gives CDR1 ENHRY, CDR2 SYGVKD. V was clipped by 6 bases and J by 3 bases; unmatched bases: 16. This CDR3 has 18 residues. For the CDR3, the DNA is TGTGCCATCAGAGTACTTAGTCAGCGGGGTCGAGACACCGGGGAGCTGTTTTTT. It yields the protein CAIRVLSQRGRDTGELFF.

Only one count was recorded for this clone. CDR3 coding DNA: TGCGCCAGCAGCGTTACGGGACTCACTACGGAGACCCAGTACTTC. This translates into CASSVTGLTTETQYF. V is TRBV5-1 and J is TRBJ2-5; possibly TRBD2 for D (6 bases). The CDR3 loop spans 15 amino acids. With 4 bases removed from V and 5 bases from J, the gap between germline ends came to 18 bases. Germline CDR1 SGHRS, CDR2 YFSETQ.

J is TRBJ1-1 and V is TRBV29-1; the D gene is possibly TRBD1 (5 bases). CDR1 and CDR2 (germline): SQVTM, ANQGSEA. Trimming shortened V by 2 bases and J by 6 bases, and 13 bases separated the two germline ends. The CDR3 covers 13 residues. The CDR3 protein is CSVERARASEAFF. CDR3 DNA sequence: TGCAGCGTTGAACGGGCCAGGGCGTCTGAAGCTTTCTTT.

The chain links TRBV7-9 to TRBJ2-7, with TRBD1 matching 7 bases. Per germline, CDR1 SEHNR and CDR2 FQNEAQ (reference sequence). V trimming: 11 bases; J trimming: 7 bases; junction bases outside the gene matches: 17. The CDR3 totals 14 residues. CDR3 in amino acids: CAAGSAGGRGEQYF. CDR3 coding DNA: TGTGCCGCAGGTTCGGCAGGGGGAAGAGGGGAGCAGTACTTC. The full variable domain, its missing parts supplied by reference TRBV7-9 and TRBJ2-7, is DTGVSQNPRHKITKRGQNVTFRCDPISEHNRLYWYRQTLGQGPEFLTYFQNEAQLEKSRLLSDRFSAERPKGSFSTLEIQRTEQGDSAMYLCAAGSAGGRGEQYFGPGTRLTVT.

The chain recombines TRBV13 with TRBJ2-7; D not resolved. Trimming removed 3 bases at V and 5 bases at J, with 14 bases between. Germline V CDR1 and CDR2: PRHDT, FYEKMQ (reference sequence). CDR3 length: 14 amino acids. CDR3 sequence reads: CASSLSSEVDEQYF. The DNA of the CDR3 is TGTGCCAGCAGCTTGAGTAGTGAGGTAGACGAGCAGTACTTC.

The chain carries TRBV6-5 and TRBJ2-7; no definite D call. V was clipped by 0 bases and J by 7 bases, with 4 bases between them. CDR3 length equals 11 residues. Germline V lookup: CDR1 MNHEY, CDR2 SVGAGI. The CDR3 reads CASSYSSEQYF. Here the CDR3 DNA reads TGTGCCAGCAGTTACTCGTCTGAGCAGTACTTC.

CDR3 coding DNA: TGTGCCAGCAGTGGAGGGACAGGGACAGATACGCAGTATTTT. Translating gives CASSGGTGTDTQYF. The V and J genes are TRBV6-5 and TRBJ2-3, with 9 bases matching TRBD1. CDR3 length equals 14 residues. Germline assignment: CDR1 MNHEY and CDR2 SVGAGI. V shed 5 bases, J shed 3 bases, and the junction held 3 bases outside the gene matches.

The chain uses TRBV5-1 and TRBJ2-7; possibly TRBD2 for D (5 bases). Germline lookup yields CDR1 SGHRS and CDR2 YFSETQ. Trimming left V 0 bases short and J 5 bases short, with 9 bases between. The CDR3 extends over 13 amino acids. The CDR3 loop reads CASSLVIGNEQYF. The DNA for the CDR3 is TGCGCCAGCAGCTTGGTAATCGGGAACGAGCAGTACTTC.

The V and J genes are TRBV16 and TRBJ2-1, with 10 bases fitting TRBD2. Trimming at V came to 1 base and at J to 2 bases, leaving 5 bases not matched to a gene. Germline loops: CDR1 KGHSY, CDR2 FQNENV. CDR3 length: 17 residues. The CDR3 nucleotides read TGTGCCAGCAGCCAATTAAGAACTAGCGGGGCCTACAATGAGCAGTTCTTC. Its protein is CASSQLRTSGAYNEQFF.

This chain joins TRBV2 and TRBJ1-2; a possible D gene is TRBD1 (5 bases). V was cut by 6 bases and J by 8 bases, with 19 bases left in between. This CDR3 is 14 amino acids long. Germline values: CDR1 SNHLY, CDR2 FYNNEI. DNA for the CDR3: TGTGCCAGCAGCGAGGCTAGAGGGACTGGCGGCTACACCTTC. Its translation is CASSEARGTGGYTF.

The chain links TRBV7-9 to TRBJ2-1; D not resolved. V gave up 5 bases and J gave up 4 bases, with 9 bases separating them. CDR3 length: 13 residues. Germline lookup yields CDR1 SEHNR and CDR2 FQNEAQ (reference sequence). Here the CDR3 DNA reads TGTGCCAGCAGCACACGACAATACAATGAGCAGTTCTTC. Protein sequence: CASSTRQYNEQFF.

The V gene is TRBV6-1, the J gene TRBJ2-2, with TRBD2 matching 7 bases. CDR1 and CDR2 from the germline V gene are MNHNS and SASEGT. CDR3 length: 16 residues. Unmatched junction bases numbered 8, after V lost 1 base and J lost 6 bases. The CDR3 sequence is CASSEVGRGGPGELFF. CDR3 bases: TGTGCCAGCAGTGAAGTAGGGAGGGGCGGTCCCGGGGAGCTGTTTTTT.

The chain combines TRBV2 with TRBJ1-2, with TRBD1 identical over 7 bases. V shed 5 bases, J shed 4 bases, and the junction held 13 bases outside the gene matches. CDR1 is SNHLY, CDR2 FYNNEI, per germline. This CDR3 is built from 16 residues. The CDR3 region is CASSTRGRALIYGYTF. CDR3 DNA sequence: TGTGCCAGCAGTACGAGGGGGCGGGCACTAATCTATGGCTACACCTTC.

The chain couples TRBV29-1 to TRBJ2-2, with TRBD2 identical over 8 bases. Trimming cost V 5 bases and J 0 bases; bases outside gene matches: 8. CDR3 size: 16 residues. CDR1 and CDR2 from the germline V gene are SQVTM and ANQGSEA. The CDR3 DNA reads TGCAGCGTTCCAGTAGCGGGACTCGCGAACACCGGGGAGCTGTTTTTT. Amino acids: CSVPVAGLANTGELFF.